One sample yielded the 30 T cell receptor beta chains listed below, sequenced in a study of T cells after yellow fever vaccination. TCRdb redid the calling of the 5' RACE reads with MiXCR, one entry per CDR3 protein. Of under 400,000 distinct CDR3 sequences in the sample, 11% were seen once. The specimen comprised PBMCs, sampled on the day of the first yellow fever vaccination. These receptors all stem from a man aged 18 to 30 who received the YFV17D yellow fever vaccine.

This clonotype was counted a few times. The chain couples TRBV6-1 to TRBJ2-7, with TRBD1 matching over 9 bases. Germline values: CDR1 MNHNS, CDR2 SASEGT. This CDR3 comprises 14 residues. Trimming removed 7 bases from V and 6 bases from J; junction bases left unmatched: 10. DNA of the CDR3: TGTGCCAGCAAATCGGGGACAGGGCGGGTCGAGCAGTACTTC. Protein product: CASKSGTGRVEQYF.

This clonotype showed up just a few times. This rearrangement joins TRBV5-1 to TRBJ1-1, with 8 nucleotides matching TRBD1. The germline CDR1 and CDR2 sequences are SGHRS and YFSETQ. Unmatched junction bases numbered 10, after V lost 9 bases and J lost 0 bases. This CDR3 is 15 amino acids long. CDR3 in DNA: TGCGCCATCCACAGGGGGGGGATTATGAACACTGAAGCTTTCTTT. Translation gives CAIHRGGIMNTEAFF.

This clonotype was picked up a small number of times. The chain has TRBV4-3 and TRBJ2-1, with unresolved D. This CDR3 contains 13 residues. CDR1 is LGHNA, CDR2 YSLEER, per germline. The ends were cut back, 1 base at V and 6 bases at J, with 7 bases in the middle. CDR3 residues: CASSQGQFNEQFF. CDR3 coding DNA: TGCGCCAGCAGCCAAGGGCAGTTCAATGAGCAGTTCTTC.

This chain links TRBV29-1 with TRBJ2-3, with a weak D call TRBD2 (7 bases). Germline lookup yields CDR1 SQVTM and CDR2 ANQGSEA. The CDR3 length is 15 residues. Between the trimmed V and J ends, which lost 1 base and 4 bases, there was a span of 15 bases. CDR3 amino acids: CSVEVVGGPPDTQYF. In DNA, the CDR3 is TGCAGCGTTGAAGTGGTGGGGGGGCCGCCAGATACGCAGTATTTT.

The chain couples TRBV7-2 to TRBJ2-3; D is uncertain. The CDR3 length is 15 residues. Trimming pared 0 bases from V and 8 bases from J, leaving 15 bases between. Germline assignment: CDR1 SGHTA and CDR2 FQGNSA. Here the CDR3 DNA reads TGTGCCAGCAGCTTAGCCCCTTCACTAATTAGTACGCAGTATTTT. This sequence encodes CASSLAPSLISTQYF.

The J gene is TRBJ2-5, the V gene TRBV7-2; D uncertain. The germline CDR1 and CDR2 sequences are SGHTA and FQGNSA. V was clipped by 4 bases and J by 1 base, with 10 bases between them. The CDR3 extends over 14 amino acids. For the CDR3, the DNA is TGTGCCAGCAGCTCCCCGGCGCCCCAAGAGACCCAGTACTTC. Amino acids: CASSSPAPQETQYF. The whole variable domain, filled in from reference TRBV7-2 and TRBJ2-5, reads GAGVSQSPSNKVTEKGKDVELRCDPISGHTALYWYRQSLGQGLEFLIYFQGNSAPDKSGLPSDRFSAERTGGSVSTLTIQRTQQEDSAVYLCASSSPAPQETQYFGPGTRLLVL.

This clonotype was seen at least ten times. The rearrangement uses TRBV5-1 and TRBJ2-1, with D possibly matching TRBD2 (7 bases). V was cut by 0 bases and J by 9 bases, with 10 bases left in between. Germline CDR1 SGHRS, CDR2 YFSETQ. CDR3 size: 13 residues. For the CDR3, the DNA is TGCGCCAGCAGCTTGGGGGGGGGCCGTGAGCAGTTCTTC. It translates to CASSLGGGREQFF.

This clonotype was counted between two and nine times. V is TRBV29-1 and J is TRBJ2-3, with D unclear. The germline gives CDR1 SQVTM, CDR2 ANQGSEA. The CDR3 contains 11 residues. V was shortened by 6 bases and J by 5 bases, with 9 bases between the two germline ends. The CDR3 coding sequence is TGCAGCGTGAGCGATGGAGATACGCAGTATTTT. It specifies CSVSDGDTQYF.

The rearrangement links TRBV4-3 to TRBJ1-1; D gene unclear. V lost 0 bases, J lost 2 bases, and 7 bases lay in between. CDR1 LGHNA and CDR2 YSLEER come from the germline V gene. The CDR3 is 14 residues long. The CDR3 region is CASSQDAGNTEAFF. CDR3 DNA: TGCGCCAGCAGCCAAGATGCGGGAAACACTGAAGCTTTCTTT.

Comments on this clonotype: The junction departs from germline at one end; a sequencing error may be responsible. The rearrangement uses TRBV20-1 and TRBJ2-1; TRBD2 might be the D (5 bases). Germline CDR1 and CDR2: DFQATT and SNEGSKA (reference sequence). The CDR3 runs to 16 residues. Here the CDR3 reads CSASIVWLASNNEQFF. The CDR3 nucleotides are TGCAGTGCCTCGATTGTGTGGCTAGCCTCCAACAATGAGCAGTTCTTC.

This clonotype came up many times. V gene TRBV5-1 combines with J gene TRBJ2-3, with 9 bases fitting TRBD2. The CDR3 spans 16 residues. In germline, CDR1 is SGHRS, CDR2 YFSETQ. V shed 0 bases, J shed 3 bases, and the junction held 5 bases outside the gene matches. Written as DNA, the CDR3 is TGCGCCAGCAGCTTGGATCCGGGACTAGCAACAGATACGCAGTATTTT. This translates into CASSLDPGLATDTQYF.

The chain has TRBV5-6 and TRBJ1-5; 8 bases map to TRBD1. CDR3 size: 14 residues. Germline CDR1 SGHDT, CDR2 YYEEEE. The trim removed 4 bases at V and 4 bases at J, leaving 4 bases unmatched. The CDR3 sequence: CASSHRDRNQPQHF. The DNA for the CDR3 is TGTGCCAGCAGCCACCGGGACAGGAATCAGCCCCAGCATTTT.

The genes are TRBV19 and TRBJ2-3, with D perhaps matching TRBD1 (5 bases). Trimming shortened V by 7 bases and J by 2 bases, and 19 bases separated the two germline ends. Germline CDR1 LNHDA, CDR2 SQIVND (reference sequence). The CDR3 has 16 residues. DNA of the CDR3: TGTGCCAGTACCCGGACGGCCCAGGGATCCACAGATACGCAGTATTTT. This sequence encodes CASTRTAQGSTDTQYF. Full variable domain (outside the CDR3, taken from reference TRBV19 and TRBJ2-3): DGGITQSPKYLFRKEGQNVTLSCEQNLNHDAMYWYRQDPGQGLRLIYYSQIVNDFQKGDIAEGYSVSREKKESFPLTVTSAQKNPTAFYLCASTRTAQGSTDTQYFGPGTRLTVL.

This clonotype appeared a few times. The rearrangement joins TRBV4-3 to TRBJ2-1; no reliable D call. Germline CDR1 is LGHNA and CDR2 is YSLEER. V lost 0 bases, J lost 10 bases, and 7 bases lay in between. The CDR3 is 12 amino acids. The CDR3 nucleotides are TGCGCCAGCAGCCAAGAGCGCGGCGAGCAGTTCTTC. It encodes CASSQERGEQFF.

V is TRBV5-1 and J is TRBJ2-1, with 11 bases that match TRBD1. Germline values: CDR1 SGHRS, CDR2 YFSETQ. CDR3 size: 17 residues. The junction had 11 bases not matched to a gene; V was cut back by 2 bases and J by 7 bases. CDR3 in amino acids: CASSFLGQGASPNEQFF. CDR3 DNA sequence: TGCGCCAGCAGCTTTCTAGGACAGGGGGCTTCGCCAAATGAGCAGTTCTTC.

This sequence joins TRBV27 and TRBJ1-6; no clear D gene. Trimming pared 3 bases from V and 6 bases from J, leaving 3 bases between. Germline V gene data show CDR1 as MNHEY and CDR2 as SMNVEV (reference sequence). The CDR3 totals 12 residues. CDR3 in DNA: TGTGCCAGCAGTTTCCGTAATTCACCCCTCCACTTT. It specifies CASSFRNSPLHF.

This chain connects TRBV7-9 to TRBJ1-1, with D hard to call. In germline, CDR1 is SEHNR, CDR2 FQNEAQ (reference sequence). Trimming shortened V by 5 bases and J by 3 bases, and 10 bases separated the two germline ends. This CDR3 has 13 amino acids. CDR3 in amino acids: CASSGAGDTEAFF. The CDR3 DNA is TGTGCCAGCAGCGGTGCTGGGGACACTGAAGCTTTCTTT.

V is TRBV20-1 and J is TRBJ1-1; 10 bases fit TRBD1. Germline V gene data show CDR1 as DFQATT and CDR2 as SNEGSKA (reference sequence). This CDR3 spans 12 amino acids. Losses at the gene ends were 4 bases for V and 12 bases for J; bases not matched to a gene: 8. In nucleotides, the CDR3 is TGCAGTGCTAAACACTGGGACAGGGGTCCTTTCTTT. Its protein is CSAKHWDRGPFF.

In DNA form, the CDR3 reads TGTGCCAGCAGTTACGGAGGGGGCCTCCAAGGTGGCTACACCTTC. This codes for CASSYGGGLQGGYTF. The chain has TRBV6-5 and TRBJ1-2; 7 positions match TRBD1. From germline, CDR1 is MNHEY and CDR2 SVGAGI. The CDR3 is 15 residues long. The V and J ends lost 2 bases and 7 bases, in that order; junction bases with no gene match: 10.

This clonotype was detected a few times. The rearrangement links TRBV6-1 to TRBJ2-6; D might be TRBD1 (5 bases). CDR3 length equals 15 residues. From germline, CDR1 is MNHNS and CDR2 SASEGT. Trimming stripped 4 bases from V and 4 bases from J, with 11 bases between. The DNA for the CDR3 is TGTGCCAGCAGTGGGGGCGAGGCCGGGGCCAACGTCCTGACTTTC. Protein: CASSGGEAGANVLTF.

J is TRBJ2-2 and V is TRBV12-3 or TRBV12-4, with 7 bases fitting TRBD2. V dropped 7 bases and J dropped 9; count of bases not matched to a gene: 11. This CDR3 has 14 amino acids. Here the CDR3 DNA reads TGTGCCAGCATCCAAGCGGGGCTGGCCCGGGAGCTGTTTTTT. It encodes CASIQAGLARELFF.

The chain recombines TRBV30 with TRBJ2-7; possible D gene TRBD1, 6 bases. Germline V gives CDR1 GTSNPN, CDR2 SVGIG (reference sequence). The V and J ends lost 2 bases and 4 bases respectively, with 15 bases between them. CDR3 size: 14 residues. CDR3 in DNA: TGTGCCTGGAGTAGGGGGTTTCGGAAATACGAGCAGTACTTC. Encoded protein: CAWSRGFRKYEQYF.

This clonotype was seen more than once but under ten times. This sequence joins TRBV5-4 and TRBJ2-2, with a tentative D call TRBD2 (6 bases). This CDR3 is built from 15 residues. Trimming pared 2 bases from V and 6 bases from J, leaving 14 bases between. Germline V CDR1 and CDR2: SGHNT, YYREEE (reference sequence). The CDR3 DNA sequence: TGTGCCAGCAGCTTTCCCCGGGGGTCCGCCGGGGAGCTGTTTTTT. Residues: CASSFPRGSAGELFF.

The sample holds a few counts of this clonotype. The V and J genes are TRBV4-1 and TRBJ2-3; TRBD2 aligns across 13 bases. Germline values: CDR1 MGHRA, CDR2 YSYEKL. This CDR3 is built from 21 residues. Trimming cost V 1 base and J 2 bases; bases outside gene matches: 15. CDR3 protein: CASSQGLGLAGSIPSTDTQYF. As DNA, the CDR3 is TGCGCCAGCAGCCAAGGCCTGGGACTAGCGGGGAGTATACCCTCCACAGATACGCAGTATTTT.

This chain connects TRBV5-5 to TRBJ1-1; unclear D gene. V dropped 1 base and J dropped 5 bases, with 12 bases sitting between them. This CDR3 has 14 residues. Germline V CDR1 and CDR2: SGHKS, YYEKEE (reference sequence). As DNA, the CDR3 is TGTGCCAGCAGCTTGTCAGTGCTGGGTACTGAAGCTTTCTTT. Translated: CASSLSVLGTEAFF. The full variable domain, completed using reference TRBV5-5 and TRBJ1-1, is DAGVTQSPTHLIKTRGQQVTLRCSPISGHKSVSWYQQVLGQGPQFIFQYYEKEERGRGNFPDRFSARQFPNYSSELNVNALLLGDSALYLCASSLSVLGTEAFFGQGTRLTVV.

V usage is TRBV6-1 and J usage is TRBJ1-5; a weak D match, TRBD1 (6 bases). V was shortened by 6 bases and J by 6 bases, with 21 bases between the two germline ends. The CDR3 runs to 16 residues. The germline V gene has CDR1 MNHNS and CDR2 SASEGT. The CDR3 DNA follows: TGTGCCAGCAGGGAAAACATGGGGGGCCGAACTCAGCCCCAGCATTTT. Amino acid sequence: CASRENMGGRTQPQHF.

V and J are TRBV10-3 and TRBJ2-7, with D unresolved. The CDR3 has 12 amino acids. V was shortened by 3 bases and J by 6 bases, with 9 bases between the two germline ends. Germline values: CDR1 ENHRY, CDR2 SYGVKD. In DNA form, the CDR3 reads TGTGCCATCAGTGAAACCCAGGCCGAGCAGTACTTC. It translates to CAISETQAEQYF.

This clonotype has a handful of counts. The J gene is TRBJ1-1, the V gene TRBV20-1; D possibly corresponds to TRBD1 (5 bases). The germline CDR1 and CDR2 sequences are DFQATT and SNEGSKA (reference sequence). The V and J ends lost 1 base and 2 bases respectively, with 14 bases between them. The CDR3 extends over 15 amino acids. The CDR3 DNA reads TGCAGTGCTAGAGGGGGGGAGTCCAGCAACACTGAAGCTTTCTTT. Translated: CSARGGESSNTEAFF.

The sample holds a few counts of this clonotype. This chain connects TRBV2 to TRBJ2-3; D is tentatively TRBD1 or TRBD2 (6 bases each). Germline V gene sequence: CDR1 SNHLY, CDR2 FYNNEI. V dropped 7 bases and J dropped 1 base, with 9 bases sitting between them. The CDR3 totals 13 residues. The CDR3 here is CASKEGGTDTQYF. The CDR3 coding sequence is TGTGCCAGCAAGGAGGGGGGCACAGATACGCAGTATTTT.

The chain couples TRBV7-2 to TRBJ1-1; D gene uncertain. V gave up 4 bases and J gave up 4 bases, with 10 bases separating them. The CDR3 covers 13 residues. Germline CDR1 is SGHTA and CDR2 is FQGNSA. The CDR3 nucleotides are TGTGCCAGCAGCTCCTGGGTTCGCACTGAAGCTTTCTTT. This translates into CASSSWVRTEAFF.